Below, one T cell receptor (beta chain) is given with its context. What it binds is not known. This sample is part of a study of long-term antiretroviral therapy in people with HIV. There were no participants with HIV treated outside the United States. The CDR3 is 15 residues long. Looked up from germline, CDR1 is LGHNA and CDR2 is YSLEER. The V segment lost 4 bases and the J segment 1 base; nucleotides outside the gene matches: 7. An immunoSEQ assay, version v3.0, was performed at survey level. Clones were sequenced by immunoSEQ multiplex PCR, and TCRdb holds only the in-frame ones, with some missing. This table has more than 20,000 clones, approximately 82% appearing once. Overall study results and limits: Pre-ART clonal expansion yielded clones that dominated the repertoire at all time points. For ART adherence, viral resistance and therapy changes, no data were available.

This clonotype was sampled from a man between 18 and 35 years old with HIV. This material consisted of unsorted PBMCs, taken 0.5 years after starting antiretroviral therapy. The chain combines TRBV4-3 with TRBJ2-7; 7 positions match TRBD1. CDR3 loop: CASSPDRMNSYEQYF. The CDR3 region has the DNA TGCGCCAGCAGCCCGGACAGGATGAATTCCTACGAGCAGTACTTC.